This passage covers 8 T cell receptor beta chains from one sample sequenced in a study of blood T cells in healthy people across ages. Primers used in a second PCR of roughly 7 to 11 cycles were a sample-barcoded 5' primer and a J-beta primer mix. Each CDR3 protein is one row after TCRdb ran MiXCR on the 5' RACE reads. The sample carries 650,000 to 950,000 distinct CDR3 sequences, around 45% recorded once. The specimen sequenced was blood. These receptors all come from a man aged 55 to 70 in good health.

CDR3 DNA: TGTGCCAGCAGGGAGCACTACAGGGACGCCTACGAGCAGTACTTC. This sequence encodes CASREHYRDAYEQYF. V usage is TRBV28 and J usage is TRBJ2-5, with a weak D call TRBD1 (6 bases). The J call may be incorrect, as the DNA end agrees better with TRBJ2-7. The germline gives CDR1 MDHEN, CDR2 SYDVKM. This CDR3 is 15 amino acids long.

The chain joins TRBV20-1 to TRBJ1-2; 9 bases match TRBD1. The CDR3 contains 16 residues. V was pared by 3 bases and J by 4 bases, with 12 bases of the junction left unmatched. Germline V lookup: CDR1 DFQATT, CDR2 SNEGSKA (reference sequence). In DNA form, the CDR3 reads TGCAGTGCTAGTCTCTCGGACAGGGGAAGGGGCTATGGCTACACCTTC. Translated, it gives CSASLSDRGRGYGYTF.

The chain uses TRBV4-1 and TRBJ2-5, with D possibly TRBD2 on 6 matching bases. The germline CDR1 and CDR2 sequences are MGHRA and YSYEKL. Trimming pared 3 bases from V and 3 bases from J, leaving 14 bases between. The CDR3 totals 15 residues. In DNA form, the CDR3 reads TGCGCCAGCAGCCACTCGCGGGGAGCTAAAGAGACCCAGTACTTC. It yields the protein CASSHSRGAKETQYF.

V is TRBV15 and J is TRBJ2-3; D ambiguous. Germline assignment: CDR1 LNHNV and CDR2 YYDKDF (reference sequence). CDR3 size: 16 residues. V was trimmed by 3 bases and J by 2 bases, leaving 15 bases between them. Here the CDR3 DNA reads TGTGCCACCAGCAGCCGTGACTCCTCACCCACAGATACGCAGTATTTT. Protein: CATSSRDSSPTDTQYF.

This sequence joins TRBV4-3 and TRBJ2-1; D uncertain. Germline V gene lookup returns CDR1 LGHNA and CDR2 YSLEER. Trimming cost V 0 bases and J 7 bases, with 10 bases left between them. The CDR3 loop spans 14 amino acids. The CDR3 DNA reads TGCGCCAGCAGCCAAGAAGGGTCCTCGAATGAGCAGTTCTTC. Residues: CASSQEGSSNEQFF.

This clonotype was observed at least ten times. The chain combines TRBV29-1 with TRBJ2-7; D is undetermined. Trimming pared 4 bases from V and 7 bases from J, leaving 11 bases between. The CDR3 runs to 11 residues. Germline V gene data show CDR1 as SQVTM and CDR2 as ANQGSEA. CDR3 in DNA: TGCAGCGTTGTCTCAGCAGGAGAGCAGTACTTC. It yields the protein CSVVSAGEQYF.

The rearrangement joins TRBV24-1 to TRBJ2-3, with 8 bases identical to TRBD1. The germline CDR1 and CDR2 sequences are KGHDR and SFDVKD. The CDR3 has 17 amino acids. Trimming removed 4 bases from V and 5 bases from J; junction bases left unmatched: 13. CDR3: CATSEDRGQVIEDTQYF. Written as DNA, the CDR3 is TGTGCCACCAGTGAAGACAGGGGTCAAGTTATCGAAGATACGCAGTATTTT.

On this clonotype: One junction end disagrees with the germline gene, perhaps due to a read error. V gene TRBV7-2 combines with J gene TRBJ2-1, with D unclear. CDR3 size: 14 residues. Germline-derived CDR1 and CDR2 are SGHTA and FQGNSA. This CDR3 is CASTLQAIYNEQFF. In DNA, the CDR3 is TGTGCCAGCACCTTACAAGCAATTTACAATGAGCAGTTCTTC.